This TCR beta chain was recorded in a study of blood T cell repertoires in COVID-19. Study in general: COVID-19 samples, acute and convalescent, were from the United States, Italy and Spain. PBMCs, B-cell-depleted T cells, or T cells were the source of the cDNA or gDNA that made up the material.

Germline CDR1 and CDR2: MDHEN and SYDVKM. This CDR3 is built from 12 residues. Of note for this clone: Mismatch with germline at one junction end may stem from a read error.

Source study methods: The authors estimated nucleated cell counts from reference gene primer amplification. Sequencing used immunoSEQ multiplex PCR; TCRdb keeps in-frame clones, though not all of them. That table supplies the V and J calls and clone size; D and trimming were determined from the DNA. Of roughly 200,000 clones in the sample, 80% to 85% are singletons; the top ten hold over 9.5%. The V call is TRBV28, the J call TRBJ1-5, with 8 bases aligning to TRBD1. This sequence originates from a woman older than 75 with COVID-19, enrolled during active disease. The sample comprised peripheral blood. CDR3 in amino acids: CASRSGGQGSSF. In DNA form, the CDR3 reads TGTGCCAGCAGGTCCGGCGGACAGGGATCTTCATTT.